This entry describes one T cell receptor beta chain. The antigen remains undetermined. This sample stems from a study of cytomegalovirus exposure and HLA in healthy donors. 60 Vbeta and 13 Jbeta primers were used in PCR. As originally analysed: A later analysis counted approximately 80 million unique TCR beta chains, roughly 11 million shared. TCRdb's table, derived via immunoSEQ multiplex PCR, lists solely in-frame clones and lacks some. That table furnishes V, J and clone size, whereas the DNA furnished D and trimming. In the table there are 150,000 to 180,000 clones, more than 75% of which are singletons. General study results and limits: In vitro checks showed that three CMV-associated chains really do target CMV antigens. Based on reports, TCR beta sequences accurately predicted HLA-A and HLA-B alleles for most subjects. About 87% or about 30% of the time was how often most TCR beta V segments were productive, according to an earlier analysis.

Sequenced input: PBMCs. The source is a man aged 30 to 45 in good health and CMV-seropositive.

DNA of the CDR3: TGTGCCAGCAGTCTGTTTCCAGCGGAGTACAATGAGCAGTTCTTC. Amino acid sequence: CASSLFPAEYNEQFF. The chain joins TRBV6-4 to TRBJ2-1; TRBD2 might be the D (5 bases). V was shortened by 5 bases and J by 4 bases, with 15 bases between the two germline ends. Germline V gene data show CDR1 as MRHNA and CDR2 as SNTAGT. The CDR3 covers 15 residues.